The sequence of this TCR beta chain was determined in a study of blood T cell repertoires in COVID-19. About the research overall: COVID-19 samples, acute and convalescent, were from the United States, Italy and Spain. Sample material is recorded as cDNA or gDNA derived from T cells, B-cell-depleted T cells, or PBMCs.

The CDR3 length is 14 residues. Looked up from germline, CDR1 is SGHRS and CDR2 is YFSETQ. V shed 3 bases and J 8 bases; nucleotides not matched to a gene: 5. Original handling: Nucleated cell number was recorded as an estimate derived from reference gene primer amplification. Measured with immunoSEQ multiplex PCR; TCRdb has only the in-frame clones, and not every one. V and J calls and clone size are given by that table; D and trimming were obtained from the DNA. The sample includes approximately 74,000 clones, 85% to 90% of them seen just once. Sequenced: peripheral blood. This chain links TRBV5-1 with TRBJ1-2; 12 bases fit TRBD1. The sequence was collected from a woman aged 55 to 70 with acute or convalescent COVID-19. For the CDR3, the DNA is TGCGCCAGCAGCTCAGCCGGGACAGGGGGCGGCTACACCTTC. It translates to CASSSAGTGGGYTF.